The sequence of this T cell receptor (beta chain) was determined in a study of T cell repertoires in cytomegalovirus infection (dated by TCRdb to about 2019). About the study as a whole: The peptide stimulations were aimed at well-studied HLA-B-restricted epitopes as well as recently identified HLA-C-restricted CMV epitopes, whose presentation resists viral immunomodulation. Donor HLA type was relevant to the analysis, as public TCR beta signatures indicated carriage of CMV infection together with the matching HLA type.

The study at large found these results: In both this cohort and an independent roughly 400-donor cohort, the cumulative frequency of public TCR beta family members distinguished carriers of CMV infection plus the relevant HLA type. In the ex vivo response, HLA-C-restricted CMV-specific TCR beta clonotypes were dominant, and in two of eight donors the single most frequent clonotype came from this HLA-C-restricted group.

Remarks on this clonotype: Its binding antigen is unknown. The input lacks base qualities; no much larger clone sits a single base away.

Sequencing instrument: Illumina HiSeq 1500. Clones were called with MiXCR by TCRdb after fastp trimmed the public reads at Q25, and only in-frame beta chains were retained. Entries are consolidated by CDR3 protein sequence, retaining the most common genes and DNA. A total of about 100,000 distinct CDR3 sequences appear in this sample, around 28% of them only once. The leading ten clones occupy about 72% of the sample. Based on the germline V gene (reference sequence), the CDR1 and CDR2 sequences are SGHNT and YYREEE. The CDR3 spans 14 residues, from the cysteine through the phenylalanine. Just CDR3 DNA is preserved here, 42 bases in frame from base 1. A distance of 8 bases separates the germline ends of V and J, which lose 1 base and 1 base respectively. The treatment or condition label corresponds to: in vitro stimulation with specific CMV peptide epitopes to enrich CMV-specific T cells.

The sequence is built from TRBV5-4 and TRBJ2-5, with the D gene not clear enough to name. The sequencing used CD8+ T cells from cultured PBMCs, collected from culture after CMV antigen stimulation. The TCR was taken from a human donor in good health (CMV status not recorded). Some clones in this sample may be carry-over from other donors' samples. The CDR3 amino acid sequence is: CASSLMESQETQYF. The DNA sequence is given as TGTGCCAGCAGCTTGATGGAATCCCAAGAGACCCAGTACTTC.